This is a list of T cell receptor beta chains from one sample in a study of identical twins. TCRdb reprocessed the 5' RACE reads via MiXCR and lists one record per CDR3 protein. Of roughly 1,500,000 distinct CDR3 sequences in the sample, 25% to 35% are singletons; the top ten hold 0.25% to 0.3%. Sequencing was carried out using cord blood. The origin of the receptors is a newborn girl in good health. The CDR3 runs from the conserved cysteine through the conserved F or W. The D gene is left open where the match is weak. The listing skips clone size in some rows; elsewhere it reads once, few, many or a size class.

few	TRBV6-1	TRBJ2-3	.	CASSDGRFLSDTQYF	TGTGCCAGCAGTGATGGGCGCTTTCTCTCCGATACGCAGTATTTT
.	TRBV28	TRBJ2-4	.	CASRAPTLAKNIQYF	TGTGCCAGCCGGGCCCCGACCCTAGCCAAAAACATTCAGTACTTC
.	TRBV4-2	TRBJ2-5	TRBD2	CASSPLSAGGPYNEQYF	TGTGCCAGCAGCCCCCTATCGGCGGGGGGACCCTACAATGAGCAGTACTTC
few	TRBV20-1	TRBJ2-7	TRBD2	CSARDLRTSGPYEQYF	TGCAGTGCTAGAGATCTCCGGACTAGCGGTCCCTACGAGCAGTACTTC
.	TRBV29-1	TRBJ2-2	.	CSVLKTDAGELFF	TGCAGCGTCCTAAAGACGGACGCCGGGGAGCTGTTTTTT
.	TRBV6-6	TRBJ1-5	TRBD1	CASSWGQGRNQPQHF	TGTGCCAGCAGTTGGGGACAGGGACGCAATCAGCCCCAGCATTTT
few	TRBV10-3	TRBJ1-4	TRBD1	CAISESGQGGEKLFF	TGTGCCATCAGTGAGTCGGGCCAGGGGGGTGAAAAACTGTTTTTT
once	TRBV12-3/TRBV12-4	TRBJ1-5	TRBD1	CASSKQGVGQPQHF	TGTGCCAGCAGTAAACAGGGGGTGGGTCAGCCCCAGCATTTT
.	TRBV29-1	TRBJ2-7	.	CSVEGDGDSYEQYF	TGCAGCGTTGAGGGGGATGGAGACTCCTACGAGCAGTACTTC
few	TRBV6-2/TRBV6-3	TRBJ2-1	TRBD2	CASSFFAGGRNNEQFF	TGTGCCAGCAGTTTTTTTGCGGGAGGGCGAAACAATGAGCAGTTCTTC